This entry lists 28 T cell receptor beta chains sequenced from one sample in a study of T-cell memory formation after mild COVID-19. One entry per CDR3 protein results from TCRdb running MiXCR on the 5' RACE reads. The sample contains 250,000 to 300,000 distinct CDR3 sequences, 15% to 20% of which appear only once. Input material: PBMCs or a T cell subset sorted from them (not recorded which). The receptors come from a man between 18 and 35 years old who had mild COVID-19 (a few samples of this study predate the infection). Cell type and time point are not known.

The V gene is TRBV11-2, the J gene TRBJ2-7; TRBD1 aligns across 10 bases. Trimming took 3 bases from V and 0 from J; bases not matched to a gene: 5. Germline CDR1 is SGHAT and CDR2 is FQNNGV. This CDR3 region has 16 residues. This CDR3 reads CASSFGQGGSSYEQYF. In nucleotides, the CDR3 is TGTGCCAGCAGCTTTGGACAGGGGGGAAGCTCCTACGAGCAGTACTTC.

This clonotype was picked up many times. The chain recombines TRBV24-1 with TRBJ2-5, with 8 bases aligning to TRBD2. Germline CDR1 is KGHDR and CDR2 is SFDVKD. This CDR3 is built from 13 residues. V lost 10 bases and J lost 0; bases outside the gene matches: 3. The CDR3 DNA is TGTGCCACGCAGGGACTAGACCAAGAGACCCAGTACTTC. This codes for CATQGLDQETQYF.

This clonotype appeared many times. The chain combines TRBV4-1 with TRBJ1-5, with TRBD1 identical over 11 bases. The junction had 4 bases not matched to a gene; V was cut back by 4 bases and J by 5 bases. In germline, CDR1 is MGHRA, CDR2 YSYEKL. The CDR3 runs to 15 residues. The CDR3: CASSPGDRGYQPQHF. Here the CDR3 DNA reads TGCGCCAGCAGCCCCGGGGACAGGGGGTATCAGCCCCAGCATTTT.

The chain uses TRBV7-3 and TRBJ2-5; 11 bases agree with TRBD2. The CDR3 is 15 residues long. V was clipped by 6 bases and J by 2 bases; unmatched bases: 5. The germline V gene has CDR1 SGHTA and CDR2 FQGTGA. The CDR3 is CASSHSGGVQETQYF. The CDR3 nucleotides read TGTGCCAGCAGTCATAGCGGGGGGGTTCAAGAGACCCAGTACTTC.

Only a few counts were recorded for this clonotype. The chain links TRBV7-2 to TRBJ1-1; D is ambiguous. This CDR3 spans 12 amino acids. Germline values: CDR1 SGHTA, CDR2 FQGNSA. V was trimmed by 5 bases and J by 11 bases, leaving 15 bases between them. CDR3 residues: CASSLLFGEAFF. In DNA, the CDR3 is TGTGCCAGCAGCCTCCTTTTCGGGGAGGCTTTCTTT.

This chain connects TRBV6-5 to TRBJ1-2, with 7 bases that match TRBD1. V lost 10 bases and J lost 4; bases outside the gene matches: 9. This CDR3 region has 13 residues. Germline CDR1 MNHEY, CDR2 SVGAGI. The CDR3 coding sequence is TGTGCCATCCCGGGACAGATTCTCTATGGCTACACCTTC. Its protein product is CAIPGQILYGYTF.

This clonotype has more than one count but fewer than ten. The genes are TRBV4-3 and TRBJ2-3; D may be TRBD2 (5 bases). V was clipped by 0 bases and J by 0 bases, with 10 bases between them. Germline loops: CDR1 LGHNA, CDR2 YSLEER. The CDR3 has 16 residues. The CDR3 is CASSQESGPSTDTQYF. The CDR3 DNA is TGCGCCAGCAGCCAAGAAAGCGGCCCTAGCACAGATACGCAGTATTTT.

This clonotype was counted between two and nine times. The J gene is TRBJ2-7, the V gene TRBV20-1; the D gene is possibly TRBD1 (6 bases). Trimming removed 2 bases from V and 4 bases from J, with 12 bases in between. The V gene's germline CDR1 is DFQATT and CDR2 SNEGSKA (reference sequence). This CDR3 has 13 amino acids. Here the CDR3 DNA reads TGCAGTGCTAGAACGAGGGGGAAGTACGAGCAGTACGTC. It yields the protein CSARTRGKYEQYV.

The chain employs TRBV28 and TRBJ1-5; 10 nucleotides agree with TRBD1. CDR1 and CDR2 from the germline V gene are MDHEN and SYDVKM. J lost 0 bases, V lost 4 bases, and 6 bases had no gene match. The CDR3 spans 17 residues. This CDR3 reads CASSSRDRGYSNQPQHF. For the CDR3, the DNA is TGTGCCAGCAGTTCACGGGACAGGGGCTATAGCAATCAGCCCCAGCATTTT.

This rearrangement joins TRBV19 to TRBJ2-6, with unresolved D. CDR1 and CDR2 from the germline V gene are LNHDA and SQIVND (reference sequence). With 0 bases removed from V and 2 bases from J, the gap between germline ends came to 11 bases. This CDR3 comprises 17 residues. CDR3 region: CASSIEIAGAGANVLTF. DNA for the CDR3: TGTGCCAGTAGTATAGAGATAGCAGGAGCTGGGGCCAACGTCCTGACTTTC.

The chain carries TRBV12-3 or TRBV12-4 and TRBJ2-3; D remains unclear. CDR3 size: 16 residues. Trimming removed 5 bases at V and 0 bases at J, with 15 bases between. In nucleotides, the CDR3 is TGTGCCAGCAGTCCCCTCCGCCCGGTTAGCACAGATACGCAGTATTTT. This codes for CASSPLRPVSTDTQYF.

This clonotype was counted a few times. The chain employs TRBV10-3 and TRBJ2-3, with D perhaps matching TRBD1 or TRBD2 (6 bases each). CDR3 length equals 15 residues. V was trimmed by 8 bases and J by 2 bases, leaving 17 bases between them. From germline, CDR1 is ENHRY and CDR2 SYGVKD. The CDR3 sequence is CAISGGGQPTDTQYF. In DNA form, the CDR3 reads TGTGCCATCTCCGGGGGCGGACAGCCCACAGATACGCAGTATTTT.

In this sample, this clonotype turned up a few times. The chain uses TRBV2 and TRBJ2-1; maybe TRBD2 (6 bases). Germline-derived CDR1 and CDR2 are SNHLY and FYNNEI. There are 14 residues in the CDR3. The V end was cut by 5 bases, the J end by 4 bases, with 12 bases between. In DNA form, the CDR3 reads TGTGCCAGCAGTTTGAGAGGGACTTACAATGAGCAGTTCTTC. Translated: CASSLRGTYNEQFF.

CDR3 DNA sequence: TGTGCCACCAGCAGAGATCGAGGACAGCCCGAGCAGTACGTC. It translates to CATSRDRGQPEQYV. V gene TRBV15 combines with J gene TRBJ2-7; tentative D call: TRBD1 (6 bases). The germline CDR1 and CDR2 sequences are LNHNV and YYDKDF (reference sequence). The ends were cut back, 0 bases at V and 6 bases at J, with 12 bases in the middle. CDR3 length: 14 amino acids.

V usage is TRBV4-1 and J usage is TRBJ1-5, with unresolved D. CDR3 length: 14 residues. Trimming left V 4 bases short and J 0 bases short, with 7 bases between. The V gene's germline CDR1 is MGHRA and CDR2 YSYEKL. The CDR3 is CASSPYNSNQPQHF. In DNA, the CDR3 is TGCGCCAGCAGCCCCTACAATAGCAATCAGCCCCAGCATTTT.

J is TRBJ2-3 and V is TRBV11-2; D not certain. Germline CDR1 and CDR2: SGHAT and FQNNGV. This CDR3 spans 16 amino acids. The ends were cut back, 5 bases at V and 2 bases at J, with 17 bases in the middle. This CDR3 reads CASSRTRLRFTDTQYF. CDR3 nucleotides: TGTGCCAGCAGCCGAACGAGGTTGCGATTCACAGATACGCAGTATTTT. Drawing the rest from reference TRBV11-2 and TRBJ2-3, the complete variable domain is EAGVAQSPRYKIIEKRQSVAFWCNPISGHATLYWYQQILGQGPKLLIQFQNNGVVDDSQLPKDRFSAERLKGVDSTLKIQPAKLEDSAVYLCASSRTRLRFTDTQYFGPGTRLTVL.

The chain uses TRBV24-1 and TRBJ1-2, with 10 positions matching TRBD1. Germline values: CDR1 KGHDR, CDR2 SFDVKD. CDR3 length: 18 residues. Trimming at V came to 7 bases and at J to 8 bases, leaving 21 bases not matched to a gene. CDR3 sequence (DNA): TGTGCCACCAGCTCCAGCCCCGGAGGACAGGGGGGTGTGTTGGGCTACACCTTC. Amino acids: CATSSSPGGQGGVLGYTF.

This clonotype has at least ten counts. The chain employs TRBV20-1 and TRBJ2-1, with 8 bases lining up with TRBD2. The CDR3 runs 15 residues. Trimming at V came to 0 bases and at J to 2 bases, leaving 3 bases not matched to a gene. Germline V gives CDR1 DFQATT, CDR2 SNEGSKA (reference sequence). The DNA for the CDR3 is TGCAGTGCTAGAGACGCAGCGGGGGCCTACAATGAGCAGTTCTTC. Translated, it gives CSARDAAGAYNEQFF.

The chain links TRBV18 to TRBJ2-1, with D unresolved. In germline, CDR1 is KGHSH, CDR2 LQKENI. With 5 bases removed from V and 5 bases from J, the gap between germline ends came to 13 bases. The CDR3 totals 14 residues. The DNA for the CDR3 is TGTGCCAGCTCAGCCAAGCCTAGTGACAATGAGCAGTTCTTC. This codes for CASSAKPSDNEQFF.

The CDR3 DNA reads as TGTGCCAGCAGCTCTAGATCGGGGAAGGGCGAGCAGTACTTC. Translation gives CASSSRSGKGEQYF. The genes are TRBV7-2 and TRBJ2-7; a possible D gene is TRBD2 (5 bases). There are 14 residues in the CDR3. Germline V gives CDR1 SGHTA, CDR2 FQGNSA. V was trimmed by 4 bases and J by 6 bases, leaving 16 bases between them.

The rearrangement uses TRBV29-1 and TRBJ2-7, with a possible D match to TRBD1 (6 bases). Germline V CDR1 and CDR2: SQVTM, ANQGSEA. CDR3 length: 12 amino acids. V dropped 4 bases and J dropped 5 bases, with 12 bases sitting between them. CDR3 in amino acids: CSVVTGGDEQYF. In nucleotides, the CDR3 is TGCAGCGTTGTGACTGGGGGCGACGAGCAGTACTTC.

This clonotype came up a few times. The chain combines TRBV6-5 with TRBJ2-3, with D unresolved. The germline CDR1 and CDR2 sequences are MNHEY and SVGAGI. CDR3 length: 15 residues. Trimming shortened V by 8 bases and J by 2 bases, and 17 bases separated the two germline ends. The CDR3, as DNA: TGTGCCAGCGGGTTAGGACGGTTGAACACAGATACGCAGTATTTT. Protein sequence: CASGLGRLNTDTQYF.

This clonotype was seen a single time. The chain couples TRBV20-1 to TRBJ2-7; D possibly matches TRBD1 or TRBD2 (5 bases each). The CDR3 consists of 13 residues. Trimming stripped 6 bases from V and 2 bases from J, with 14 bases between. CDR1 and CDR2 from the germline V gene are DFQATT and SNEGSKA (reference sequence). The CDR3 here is CSARARGAYEQYV. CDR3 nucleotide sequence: TGCAGTGCGCGGGCCCGAGGGGCCTACGAGCAGTACGTC.

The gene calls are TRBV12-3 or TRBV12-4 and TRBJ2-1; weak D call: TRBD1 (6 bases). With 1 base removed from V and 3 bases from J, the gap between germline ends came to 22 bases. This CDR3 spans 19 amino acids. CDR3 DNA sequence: TGTGCCAGCAGTTTAGGGGCCCACCTACAGGGACCCATCTACAATGAGCAGTTCTTC. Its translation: CASSLGAHLQGPIYNEQFF.

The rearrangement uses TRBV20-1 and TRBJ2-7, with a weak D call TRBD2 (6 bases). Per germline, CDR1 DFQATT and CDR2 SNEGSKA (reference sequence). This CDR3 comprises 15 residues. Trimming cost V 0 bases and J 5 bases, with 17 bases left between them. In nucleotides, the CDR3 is TGCAGTGCTAGAGATCGCGATGGGGGGATCCACGAGCAGTACTTC. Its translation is CSARDRDGGIHEQYF.

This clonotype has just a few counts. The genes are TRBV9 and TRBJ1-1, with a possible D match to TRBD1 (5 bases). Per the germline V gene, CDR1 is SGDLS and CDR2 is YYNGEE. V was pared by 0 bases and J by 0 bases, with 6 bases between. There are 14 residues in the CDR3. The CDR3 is CASSVVGVNTEAFF. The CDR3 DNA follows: TGTGCCAGCAGCGTAGTAGGGGTGAACACTGAAGCTTTCTTT.

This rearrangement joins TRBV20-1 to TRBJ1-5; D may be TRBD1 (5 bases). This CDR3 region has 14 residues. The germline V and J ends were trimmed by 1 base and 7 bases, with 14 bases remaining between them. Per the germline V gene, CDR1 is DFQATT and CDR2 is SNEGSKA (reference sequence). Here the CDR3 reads CSARVREGYQPQHF. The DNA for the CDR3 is TGCAGTGCTAGAGTCAGGGAGGGATACCAGCCCCAGCATTTT.

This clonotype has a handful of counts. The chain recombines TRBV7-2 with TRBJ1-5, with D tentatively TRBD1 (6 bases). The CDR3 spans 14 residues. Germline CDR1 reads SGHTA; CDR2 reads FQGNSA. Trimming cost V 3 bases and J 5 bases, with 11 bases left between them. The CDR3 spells CASSFRDTDQPQHF. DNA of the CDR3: TGTGCCAGCAGCTTCCGGGACACAGATCAGCCCCAGCATTTT.